This entry is about one TCR beta chain. From germline, CDR1 is SGHTA and CDR2 FQGTGA. The length of the CDR3 is 16 residues. The junction had 15 bases not matched to a gene; V was cut back by 7 bases and J by 8 bases. These data belong to a study of blood T cell repertoires in COVID-19. In the authors' methods: From reference gene primer amplification, estimates of nucleated cell counts were derived. Profiled with immunoSEQ multiplex PCR; TCRdb holds only in-frame clones, not every one. That table gives V, J and clone size, and the DNA gave D and trimming. The table includes roughly 200,000 clones, over 75% detected once.

The sequenced sample consisted of peripheral blood. The receptor was derived from a person between 70 and 80 years old with COVID-19, enrolled during active disease. This chain links TRBV7-3 with TRBJ2-3; TRBD2 agrees at 10 bases. The CDR3 DNA reads as TGTGCCAGCACCGAACTCTCTAGCGGGAGCCCTGGTACGCAGTATTTT. Its translation: CASTELSSGSPGTQYF.